These T cell receptor beta chains were read from a single sample in a study of blood T cells in healthy people across ages. TCRdb re-called the 5' RACE reads through MiXCR, storing one row per CDR3 protein. This table holds about 760,000 distinct CDR3 sequences, 25% found once. These records were also assigned to another study, of T cells of mothers and their children.

The sequencing input was blood. These receptors all stem from a boy aged 5-17 years in good health. Each CDR3 is given with its conserved first and last residue. D genes are given only for firm matches. Clone size appears in some rows only: once, few, many, or a class for an expanded clone.

clone_size	v_call	j_call	d_call	cdr3_aa	cdr3_nt
-	TRBV29-1	TRBJ2-1	-	CSVDLGDHNEQFF	TGCAGCGTTGATTTAGGGGACCACAATGAGCAGTTCTTC
-	TRBV7-7	TRBJ2-5	-	CASSPSDSWETQYF	TGTGCTAGCAGCCCTTCGGACAGTTGGGAGACCCAGTACTTC
-	TRBV3-1	TRBJ2-6	-	CASSPWTDSGANVLTF	TGTGCCAGCAGCCCTTGGACTGACTCTGGGGCCAACGTCCTGACTTTC
-	TRBV15	TRBJ2-7	TRBD1	CATSRGQGLDEQYF	TGTGCCACCAGCAGGGGACAGGGGCTCGACGAGCAGTACTTC
-	TRBV28	TRBJ2-7	-	CASSYRQRPTYEQYF	TGTGCCAGCAGTTACAGGCAGCGCCCCACCTACGAGCAGTACTTC
few	TRBV29-1	TRBJ2-1	TRBD2	CSVEEWAAGSNSYNEQFF	TGCAGCGTTGAGGAGTGGGCAGCGGGATCGAACTCCTACAATGAGCAGTTCTTC
-	TRBV7-3	TRBJ2-7	TRBD2	CASSSARLAGASYEQYF	TGTGCCAGCAGCTCCGCGAGACTAGCGGGAGCCTCCTACGAGCAGTACTTC
few	TRBV12-3/TRBV12-4	TRBJ2-5	-	CASSLGGRVTQYF	TGTGCCAGCAGTTTAGGTGGTAGGGTGACCCAGTACTTC
few	TRBV18	TRBJ2-7	-	CASSPVAFDEQYF	TGTGCCAGCTCACCGGTAGCCTTCGACGAGCAGTACTTC
-	TRBV14	TRBJ2-3	TRBD1	CASSQDGTVNTDTQYF	TGTGCCAGCAGCCAAGACGGGACAGTCAACACAGATACGCAGTATTTT
few	TRBV29-1	TRBJ2-7	-	CSVKRTASYEQYF	TGCAGCGTCAAACGGACGGCATCCTACGAGCAGTACTTC
few	TRBV6-6	TRBJ1-2	TRBD1	CASSYSDREVGYGYTF	TGTGCCAGCAGTTACTCGGACAGGGAGGTGGGCTATGGCTACACCTTC
-	TRBV7-9	TRBJ1-1	-	CASSLIAVMNTEAFF	TGTGCCAGCAGCTTAATTGCGGTCATGAACACTGAAGCTTTCTTT
few	TRBV12-3/TRBV12-4	TRBJ1-4	-	CASSGRSLQGGLATNEKLFF	TGTGCCAGCAGTGGGCGCAGCCTACAAGGCGGCCTTGCAACTAATGAAAAACTGTTTTTT
few	TRBV5-1	TRBJ1-5	-	CASSLGGLGSNQPQHF	TGCGCCAGCAGCTTGGGGGGGTTGGGGAGCAATCAGCCCCAGCATTTT
few	TRBV25-1	TRBJ2-5	TRBD1	CASSRGQGGGETQYF	TGTGCCAGCAGCCGGGGACAGGGAGGAGGAGAGACCCAGTACTTC
many	TRBV18	TRBJ2-7	-	CASSLVATGEQYF	TGTGCCAGCTCCTTGGTCGCCACCGGCGAGCAGTACTTC
-	TRBV21-1	TRBJ2-6	-	CASSKLPGTSGANVLTF	TGTGCCAGCAGCAAGTTACCGGGGACCTCTGGGGCCAACGTCCTGACTTTC
-	TRBV5-1	TRBJ2-1	TRBD2	CASSSGALAGGYNEQFF	TGCGCCAGCAGCTCTGGGGCACTAGCGGGAGGGTACAATGAGCAGTTCTTC
-	TRBV20-1	TRBJ2-7	TRBD1	CRADRGSYEQYF	TGCAGGGCTGACAGGGGTTCCTACGAGCAGTACTTC
few	TRBV7-2	TRBJ1-6	-	CASSLTVYGNSPLHF	TGTGCCAGCAGCTTGACAGTTTATGGGAATTCACCCCTCCACTTT
-	TRBV20-1	TRBJ2-5	TRBD1	CSARDPGQGETQYF	TGCAGTGCTAGAGACCCGGGACAGGGGGAGACCCAGTACTTC
few	TRBV29-1	TRBJ2-3	-	CSVVGLYTDTQYF	TGCAGCGTTGTGGGCTTATACACAGATACGCAGTATTTT
few	TRBV7-9	TRBJ2-1	TRBD2	CASSLLAGSLNEQFF	TGTGCCAGCAGCTTACTAGCGGGGTCCCTCAATGAGCAGTTCTTC
-	TRBV2	TRBJ2-4	-	CASSVARGSYIQYF	TGTGCCAGCAGTGTTGCCAGGGGTTCTTACATTCAGTACTTC
few	TRBV12-3/TRBV12-4	TRBJ1-4	TRBD1	CASRPGTGGEKLFF	TGTGCCAGCCGCCCCGGGACAGGGGGTGAAAAACTGTTTTTT
-	TRBV18	TRBJ2-6	-	CASSPGYGANVLTF	TGTGCCAGCTCACCAGGGTATGGGGCCAACGTCCTGACTTTC
-	TRBV5-1	TRBJ2-6	-	CATKSGSGANVLTF	TGCGCCACCAAGAGTGGCTCTGGGGCCAACGTCCTGACTTTC
few	TRBV20-1	TRBJ1-2	-	CSASVWIGGYTF	TGCAGTGCTAGCGTTTGGATCGGGGGCTACACCTTC
-	TRBV15	TRBJ2-7	-	CATSRDVGFHEQYF	TGTGCCACCAGCAGAGATGTGGGATTCCACGAGCAGTACTTC
-	TRBV21-1	TRBJ2-2	-	CASSAEIRGTGANTGELFF	TGTGCCAGCAGCGCAGAAATCAGAGGGACGGGAGCGAACACCGGGGAGCTGTTTTTT
-	TRBV20-1	TRBJ2-7	-	CSVSKVGLSYEQYF	TGCAGTGTTAGTAAAGTGGGGCTCTCCTACGAGCAGTACTTC
few	TRBV11-2	TRBJ1-4	-	CASSLARPDGLFF	TGTGCCAGCAGCTTAGCACGCCCGGATGGGCTGTTTTTT
few	TRBV10-3	TRBJ2-3	TRBD2	CAIRGGDKDTQYF	TGTGCCATCCGCGGGGGGGATAAAGATACGCAGTATTTT
-	TRBV28	TRBJ2-3	-	CASSHRNTDTQYF	TGTGCCAGCAGTCACCGCAACACAGATACGCAGTATTTT
-	TRBV10-2	TRBJ2-7	TRBD2	CASSDKTSGTYEQYF	TGCGCCAGCAGTGACAAGACTAGCGGGACCTACGAGCAGTACTTC
few	TRBV7-9	TRBJ1-1	-	CASSVGGADTEAFF	TGTGCCAGCAGCGTCGGGGGGGCAGACACTGAAGCTTTCTTT